This T cell receptor (beta chain) stems from a study of cytomegalovirus exposure and HLA in healthy donors. Study details: Around 180 million T cells yielded around 120 million unique TCR beta sequences in earlier analysis. The study placed 80% to 85% of its approximately 400 genotyped donors in the Caucasian-associated ancestry cluster.

PCR amplification relied on 60 Vbeta primers (plus 13 Jbeta primers). Authors' methods: Later, roughly 80 million unique TCR beta chains were counted in an analysis, and 10 million to 12 million of them were shared. Profiled with immunoSEQ multiplex PCR; TCRdb holds only in-frame clones, not every one. Clonal size and the V and J genes are those of that table, whereas D and trimming came from the DNA. The table records about 200,000 clones, over 60% of them present only once. In regard to this clone: The junction departs from germline at one end; a sequencing error may be responsible.

At collection, donors were nominally healthy, but unrecorded immune exposures were probable. Sequencing was carried out using PBMCs. The sequence was collected from a male donor in good health and CMV-seronegative.

CDR3 bases: TGTTCCAGCAGCCCCAGGAGCGGGGCCTCCTACGAGCAGTACTTC. It is translated as CSSSPRSGASYEQYF. The chain carries TRBV7-9 and TRBJ2-7; the match to TRBD2 covers 7 bases. The CDR3 has 15 amino acids. Germline V CDR1 and CDR2: SEHNR, FQNEAQ (reference sequence).